This T cell receptor (beta chain) originates from a study of spatial heterogeneity in lung cancer. Trimming cost V 1 base and J 2 bases, with 23 bases left between them. Germline V gene sequence: CDR1 SGHVS, CDR2 FQNEAQ. The CDR3 totals 19 residues. Time point described: sample taken at primary tumor resection. TCRdb used MiXCR to reprocess the 5' RACE reads, holding one entry per CDR3 protein. Of approximately 21,000 distinct CDR3 sequences detected, 2.5% to 4% appear once; the ten largest clones hold 25% to 35%. This clonotype was seen ten or more times. The chain uses TRBV7-8 and TRBJ2-5; D gene uncertain. The sequence derives from a female donor with early-stage non-small cell lung cancer. Specimen: PBMCs, collected at surgery. This chain's CDR3 is CASSLGTYWIEIKQETQYF. In DNA form, the CDR3 reads TGTGCCAGCAGCTTAGGAACCTACTGGATAGAGATTAAACAAGAGACCCAGTACTTC.